The 13 T cell receptor beta chains given below trace back to one sample, sequenced in a study of shared clonotypes between healthy human individuals. Some clones are missing from TCRdb's copy, which holds only in-frame ones; the method was immunoSEQ multiplex PCR. The repertoire includes 450,000 to 500,000 clones, 70% to 80% of them detected once, and 10% to 15% sits in the top ten. The source material was PBMCs. The receptors were gathered from a woman aged 40 to 50 in good health. Some clones in this sample may be carry-over from other donors' samples.

The chain has TRBV5-1 and TRBJ2-3; TRBD1 might be the D (5 bases). The CDR3 spans 16 residues. The ends were cut back, 0 bases at V and 0 bases at J, with 11 bases in the middle. From germline, CDR1 is SGHRS and CDR2 YFSETQ. CDR3 in amino acids: CASSLVGPSSTDTQYF. The CDR3 nucleotides read TGCGCCAGCAGCTTGGTGGGGCCGTCTAGCACAGATACGCAGTATTTT.

The chain combines TRBV19 with TRBJ2-1; TRBD2 matches at 13 bases. The CDR3 covers 16 residues. Germline CDR1 LNHDA, CDR2 SQIVND (reference sequence). Unmatched junction bases numbered 10, after V lost 6 bases and J lost 8 bases. In DNA form, the CDR3 reads TGTGCCAGTAGCAATGTGGGACTAGCGGGATTTGATGAGCAGTTCTTC. The encoded protein is CASSNVGLAGFDEQFF.

V gene TRBV6-5 combines with J gene TRBJ1-4; 7 nucleotides agree with TRBD1. V was pared by 6 bases and J by 6 bases, with 4 bases of the junction left unmatched. Germline lookup yields CDR1 MNHEY and CDR2 SVGAGI. CDR3 length: 13 residues. The CDR3 spells CASRGGGHEKLFF. The CDR3 DNA reads TGTGCCAGCAGAGGAGGGGGCCATGAAAAACTGTTTTTT.

This clone appeared a single time. V and J are TRBV7-2 and TRBJ2-1, with 10 positions matching TRBD2. This CDR3 is built from 15 residues. The V segment lost 5 bases and the J segment 3 bases; nucleotides outside the gene matches: 4. Germline V CDR1 and CDR2: SGHTA, FQGNSA. In DNA, the CDR3 is TGTGCCAGCAGCCCTCAGCGGGAGGGCTACAATGAGCAGTTCTTC. Protein product: CASSPQREGYNEQFF.

This chain connects TRBV13 to TRBJ2-2; unclear D gene. Germline CDR1 PRHDT, CDR2 FYEKMQ (reference sequence). There are 18 residues in the CDR3. The V end was cut by 1 base, the J end by 6 bases, with 21 bases between. The CDR3 nucleotides read TGTGCCAGCAGCTTAGAATTCGGCGGAGACACTTGGGCCGGGGAGCTGTTTTTT. This codes for CASSLEFGGDTWAGELFF.

With regard to this clone: At the DNA level, this CDR3 is encoded by other sequences in the same sample as well. V and J are TRBV7-9 and TRBJ2-7; 7 bases align to TRBD2. The V and J ends lost 5 bases and 4 bases, in that order; junction bases with no gene match: 2. The CDR3 extends over 12 amino acids. Per the germline V gene, CDR1 is SEHNR and CDR2 is FQNEAQ (reference sequence). CDR3 bases: TGTGCCAGCAGCCGGACTAGTTACGAGCAGTACTTC. This sequence encodes CASSRTSYEQYF.

V usage is TRBV28 and J usage is TRBJ1-1; 7 bases are a match to TRBD1. The CDR3 totals 15 residues. V lost 5 bases, J lost 1 base, and 7 bases stayed unmatched. The germline CDR1 and CDR2 sequences are MDHEN and SYDVKM. CDR3 in amino acids: CASSPPGQQNTEAFF. CDR3 nucleotides: TGTGCCAGCAGTCCCCCGGGACAGCAGAACACTGAAGCTTTCTTT.

In DNA, the CDR3 is TGTGCCAGCCTTCGTGGGGGGAACTACAATGAGCAGTTCTTC. Its translation: CASLRGGNYNEQFF. J is TRBJ2-1 and V is TRBV28, with a possible D match to TRBD2 (6 bases). The CDR3 has 14 residues. Between the trimmed V and J ends, which lost 8 bases and 3 bases, there was a span of 14 bases. Germline V gene sequence: CDR1 MDHEN, CDR2 SYDVKM.

This chain uses TRBV19 with TRBJ2-7; 8 bases are a match to TRBD2. The CDR3 totals 13 residues. Trimming cost V 6 bases and J 4 bases; bases outside gene matches: 5. In germline, CDR1 is LNHDA, CDR2 SQIVND (reference sequence). CDR3 coding DNA: TGTGCCAGTAGATCGGGGGGGCGGTACGAGCAGTACTTC. Translating it yields CASRSGGRYEQYF.

V is TRBV5-8 and J is TRBJ1-2, with D tentatively TRBD1 (6 bases). The CDR3 length is 14 residues. Germline-derived CDR1 and CDR2 are SGHTS and YDEGEE. The V and J ends lost 4 bases and 8 bases respectively, with 18 bases between them. CDR3 DNA sequence: TGTGCCAGCAGCCCTCCGGGGGCAGGAGGGGGCTACACCTTC. Translating it yields CASSPPGAGGGYTF. Variable domain in full (rest from reference TRBV5-8 and TRBJ1-2): EAGVTQSPTHLIKTRGQQATLRCSPISGHTSVYWYQQALGLGLQFLLWYDEGEERNRGNFPPRFSGRQFPNYSSELNVNALELEDSALYLCASSPPGAGGGYTFGSGTRLTVV.

The chain couples TRBV27 to TRBJ2-6, with 7 bases lining up with TRBD2. CDR3 length: 16 residues. Trimming cost V 4 bases and J 1 base; bases outside gene matches: 4. Per the germline V gene, CDR1 is MNHEY and CDR2 is SMNVEV (reference sequence). The CDR3, as DNA: TGTGCCAGCAGTTGGGCGGGGGTATCTGGGGCCAACGTCCTGACTTTC. Translation gives CASSWAGVSGANVLTF.

This clone was recorded a few times. This rearrangement joins TRBV28 to TRBJ2-2, with D maybe TRBD2 (5 bases). The CDR3 has 17 residues. V dropped 1 base and J dropped 6 bases, with 18 bases sitting between them. CDR1 is MDHEN, CDR2 SYDVKM, per germline. The CDR3 here is CASSLFWGAGHAGELFF. CDR3 DNA: TGTGCCAGCAGTTTATTTTGGGGTGCGGGCCACGCCGGGGAGCTGTTTTTT.

This clone occurred once. This chain joins TRBV28 and TRBJ2-7, with TRBD1 matching 7 bases. The CDR3 is 14 amino acids. Germline V gene sequence: CDR1 MDHEN, CDR2 SYDVKM. With V trimmed by 1 base and J by 5 bases, 5 bases remained unmatched. The DNA for the CDR3 is TGTGCCAGCAGTTTATTGGACAGGTCCAACGAGCAGTACTTC. Translating it yields CASSLLDRSNEQYF.